This T cell receptor (beta chain) was captured by sequencing in a study of T-cell reconstitution after alpha-beta-depleted transplantation in children. Preparation of the TCRbeta library involved a method that used unique molecular identifiers. Each CDR3 protein is one row after TCRdb ran MiXCR on the PCR reads. This table holds about 980,000 distinct CDR3 sequences, 25% to 30% found once. There are 16 residues in the CDR3. CDR1 LGHNA and CDR2 YSLEER come from the germline V gene. J was trimmed by 3 bases and V by 4 bases; bases with no gene match: 11. The material sequenced was PBMCs, mostly from graft donor cells, taken 360 days after TCRalphabeta/CD19-depleted stem cell transplant. The TCR sequence derives from a boy under two years old who had a stem cell transplant for SCID, so the T cells may come from the graft donor. The chain couples TRBV4-3 to TRBJ2-5; 7 bases match TRBD2. CDR3 sequence reads: CASSPYGGGMKETQYF. CDR3 sequence (DNA): TGCGCCAGCAGCCCCTATGGGGGGGGGATGAAAGAGACCCAGTACTTC.